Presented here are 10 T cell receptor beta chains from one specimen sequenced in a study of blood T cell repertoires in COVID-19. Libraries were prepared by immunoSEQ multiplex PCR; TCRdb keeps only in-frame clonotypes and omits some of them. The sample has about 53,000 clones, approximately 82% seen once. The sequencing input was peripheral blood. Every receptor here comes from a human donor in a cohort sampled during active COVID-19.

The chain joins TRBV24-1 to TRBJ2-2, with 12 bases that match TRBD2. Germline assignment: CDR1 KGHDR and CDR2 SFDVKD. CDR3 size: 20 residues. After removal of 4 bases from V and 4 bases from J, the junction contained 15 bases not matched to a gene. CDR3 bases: TGTGCCACCAGTGACCATGCGTGGCTAGCGGGAGGGGGACGCACCGGGGAGCTGTTTTTT. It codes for CATSDHAWLAGGGRTGELFF.

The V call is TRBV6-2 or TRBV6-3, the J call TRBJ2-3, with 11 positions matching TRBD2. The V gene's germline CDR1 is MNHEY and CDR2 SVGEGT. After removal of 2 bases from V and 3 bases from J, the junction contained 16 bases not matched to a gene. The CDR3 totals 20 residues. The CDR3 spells CASSYDLLSSGGPDTDTQYF. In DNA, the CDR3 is TGTGCCAGCAGTTACGACCTCCTGTCTAGCGGGGGGCCAGATACAGATACGCAGTATTTT.

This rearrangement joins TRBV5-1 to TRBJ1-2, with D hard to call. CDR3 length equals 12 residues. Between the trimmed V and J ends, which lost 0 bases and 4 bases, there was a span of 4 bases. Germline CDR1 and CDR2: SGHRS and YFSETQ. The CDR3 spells CASSLDSYGYTF. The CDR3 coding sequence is TGCGCCAGCAGCTTGGACAGCTATGGCTACACCTTC.

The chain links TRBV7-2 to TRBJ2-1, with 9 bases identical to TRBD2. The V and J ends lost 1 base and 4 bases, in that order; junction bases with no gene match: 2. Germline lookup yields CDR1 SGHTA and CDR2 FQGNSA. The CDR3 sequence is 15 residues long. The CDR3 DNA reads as TGTGCCAGCAGCTTAGAGCGGGGGGCGTACAATGAGCAGTTCTTC. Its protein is CASSLERGAYNEQFF.

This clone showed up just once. The CDR3 region has the DNA TGCGCCAGCAGCTTGGCCTTTAGGGGGTCCTCCACAGATACGCAGTATTTT. Translated, it gives CASSLAFRGSSTDTQYF. The chain links TRBV5-1 to TRBJ2-3, with a weak D call TRBD1 (6 bases). Germline assignment: CDR1 SGHRS and CDR2 YFSETQ. The V end was cut by 0 bases, the J end by 2 bases, with 16 bases between. The CDR3 runs 17 residues.

The CDR3 region has the DNA TGTGCCATATCCGCGCGGGTCGGAAACACCATATATTTT. Its protein is CAISARVGNTIYF. The V and J genes are TRBV10-3 and TRBJ1-3, with D unresolved. Germline CDR1 and CDR2: ENHRY and SYGVKD. V lost 9 bases, J lost 4 bases, and 13 bases lay in between. The length of the CDR3 is 13 residues.

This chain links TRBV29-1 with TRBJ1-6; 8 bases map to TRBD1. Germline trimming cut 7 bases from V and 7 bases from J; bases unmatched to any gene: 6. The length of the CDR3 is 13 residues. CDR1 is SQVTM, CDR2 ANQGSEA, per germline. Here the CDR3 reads CSASGGWNSPLHF. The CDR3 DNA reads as TGCAGCGCTTCAGGGGGCTGGAATTCACCCCTCCACTTT. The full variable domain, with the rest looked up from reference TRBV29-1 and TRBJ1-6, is SAVISQKPSRDICQRGTSLTIQCQVDSQVTMMFWYRQQPGQSLTLIATANQGSEATYESGFVIDKFPISRPNLTFSTLTVSNMSPEDSSIYLCSASGGWNSPLHFGNGTRLTVT.

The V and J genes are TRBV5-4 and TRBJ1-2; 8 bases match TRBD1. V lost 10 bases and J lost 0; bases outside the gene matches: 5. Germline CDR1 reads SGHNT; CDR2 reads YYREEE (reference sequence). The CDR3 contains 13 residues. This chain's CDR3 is CAGSGGTNYGYTF. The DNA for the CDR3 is TGTGCCGGTTCAGGGGGCACTAACTATGGCTACACCTTC.

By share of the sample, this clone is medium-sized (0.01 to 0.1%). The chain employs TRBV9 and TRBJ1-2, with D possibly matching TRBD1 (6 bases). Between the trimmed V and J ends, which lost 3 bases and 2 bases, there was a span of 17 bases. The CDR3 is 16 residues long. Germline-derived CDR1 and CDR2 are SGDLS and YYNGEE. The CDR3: CASSANPGHWNYGYTF. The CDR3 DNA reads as TGTGCCAGCAGCGCCAACCCGGGACACTGGAACTATGGCTACACCTTC. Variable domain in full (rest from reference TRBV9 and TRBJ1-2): DSGVTQTPKHLITATGQRVTLRCSPRSGDLSVYWYQQSLDQGLQFLIQYYNGEERAKGNILERFSAQQFPDLHSELNLSSLELGDSALYFCASSANPGHWNYGYTFGSGTRLTVV.

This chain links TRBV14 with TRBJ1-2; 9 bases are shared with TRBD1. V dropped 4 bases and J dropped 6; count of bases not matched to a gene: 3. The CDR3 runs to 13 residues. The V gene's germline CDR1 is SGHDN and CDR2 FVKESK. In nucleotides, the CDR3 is TGTGCCAGCAGCCGCCGGGACAGGGATGGCTACACCTTC. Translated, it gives CASSRRDRDGYTF.